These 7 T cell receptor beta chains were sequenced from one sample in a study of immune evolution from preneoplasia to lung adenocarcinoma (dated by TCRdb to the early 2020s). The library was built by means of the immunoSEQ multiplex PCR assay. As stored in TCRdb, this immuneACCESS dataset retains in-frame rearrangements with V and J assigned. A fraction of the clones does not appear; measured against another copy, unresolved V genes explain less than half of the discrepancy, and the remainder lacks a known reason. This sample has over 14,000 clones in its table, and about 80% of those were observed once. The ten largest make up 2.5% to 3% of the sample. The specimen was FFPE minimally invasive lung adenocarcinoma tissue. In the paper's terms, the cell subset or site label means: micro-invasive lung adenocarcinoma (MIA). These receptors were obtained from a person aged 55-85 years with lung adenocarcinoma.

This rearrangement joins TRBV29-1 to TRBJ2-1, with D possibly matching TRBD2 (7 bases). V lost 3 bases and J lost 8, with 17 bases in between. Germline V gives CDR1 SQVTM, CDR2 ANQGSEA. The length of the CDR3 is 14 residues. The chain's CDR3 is CSVDRGRGVDEQFF. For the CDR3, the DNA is TGCAGCGTTGATAGGGGGAGGGGGGTCGATGAGCAGTTCTTC.

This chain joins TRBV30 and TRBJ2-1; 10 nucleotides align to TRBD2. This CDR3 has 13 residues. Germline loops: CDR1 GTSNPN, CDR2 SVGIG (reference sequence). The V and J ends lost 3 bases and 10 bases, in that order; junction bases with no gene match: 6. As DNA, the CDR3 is TGTGCCTGGAGCGTCAGCGGGGGGGCAGAGCAGTTCTTC. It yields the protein CAWSVSGGAEQFF.

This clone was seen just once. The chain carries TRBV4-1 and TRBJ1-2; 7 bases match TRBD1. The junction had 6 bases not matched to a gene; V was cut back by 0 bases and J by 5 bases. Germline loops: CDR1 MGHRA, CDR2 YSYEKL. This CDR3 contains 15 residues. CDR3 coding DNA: TGCGCCAGCAGCCAAGATTCGGGACAGCCGTATGGCTACACCTTC. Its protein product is CASSQDSGQPYGYTF.

For the CDR3, the DNA is TGTGCCAGTAGGCCAGACAGGGGGAACACTGAAGCTTTCTTT. Translating it yields CASRPDRGNTEAFF. V is TRBV19 and J is TRBJ1-1; TRBD1 aligns across 8 bases. With 6 bases clipped from V and 1 base from J, the junction kept 4 bases outside the gene matches. The CDR3 is made up of 14 amino acids. The germline CDR1 and CDR2 sequences are LNHDA and SQIVND (reference sequence).

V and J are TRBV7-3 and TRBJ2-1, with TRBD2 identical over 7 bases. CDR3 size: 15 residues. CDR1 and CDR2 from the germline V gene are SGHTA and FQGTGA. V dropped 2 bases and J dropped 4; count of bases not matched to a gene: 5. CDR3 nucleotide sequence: TGTGCCAGCAGCTTAGATAGCGGGCCTTACAATGAGCAGTTCTTC. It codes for CASSLDSGPYNEQFF.

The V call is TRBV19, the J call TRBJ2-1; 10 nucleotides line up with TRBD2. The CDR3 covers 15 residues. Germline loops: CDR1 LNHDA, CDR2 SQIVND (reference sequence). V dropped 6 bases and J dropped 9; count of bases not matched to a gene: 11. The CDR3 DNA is TGTGCCAGTAGATCGTTGGTAGCGGGAGGCAGTGAGCAGTTCTTC. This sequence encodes CASRSLVAGGSEQFF.

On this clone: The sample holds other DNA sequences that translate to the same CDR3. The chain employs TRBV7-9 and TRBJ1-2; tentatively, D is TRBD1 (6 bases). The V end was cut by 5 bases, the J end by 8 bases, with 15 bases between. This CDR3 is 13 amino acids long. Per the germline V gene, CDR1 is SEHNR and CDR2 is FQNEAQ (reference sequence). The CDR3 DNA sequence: TGTGCCAGCAGCCTCAAGGCAGGGGACGGCTACACCTTC. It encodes CASSLKAGDGYTF.